This T cell receptor (beta chain) was recorded in a study of blood T cell repertoires in COVID-19. Study at large: COVID-19 samples collected from the United States, Italy and Spain covered acute and convalescent phases. The analysed material was cDNA or gDNA that came from T cells, B-cell-depleted T cells, or PBMCs.

The germline V and J ends were trimmed by 4 bases and 2 bases, with 13 bases remaining between them. Looked up from germline, CDR1 is GTSNPN and CDR2 is SVGIG (reference sequence). The CDR3 runs 14 residues. In the authors' workflow: Amplification with reference gene primers provided the estimates of nucleated cell counts. The data were produced by immunoSEQ multiplex PCR, yet TCRdb's version contains in-frame clones alone and is incomplete. That table supplies the V and J calls and clone size; D and trimming were determined from the DNA. The sample lists 8,000 to 8,500 clones; approximately 89% were seen once.

The specimen sequenced was peripheral blood. The V and J genes are TRBV30 and TRBJ2-3; D perhaps matches TRBD1 (5 bases). This TCR was recovered from a human donor in a cohort sampled during active COVID-19. The CDR3 sequence: CAWNFGAATDTQYF. CDR3 nucleotide sequence: TGTGCCTGGAACTTTGGGGCGGCCACAGATACGCAGTATTTT.